This T cell receptor (beta chain) was profiled in a study of blood T cell repertoires in COVID-19. Overall study: PBMCs, B-cell-depleted T cells, or T cells provided the cDNA or gDNA that made up the material.

The table came from immunoSEQ multiplex PCR; TCRdb's copy has only in-frame clones and leaves some out. The repertoire includes approximately 340,000 clones, about four fifths of them detected once, and approximately 3.1% sits in the top ten. The receptor's source is a man aged 25 to 45 with active or convalescent COVID-19. The sample was peripheral blood.

The CDR3 reads CASRGQGLEAFF. In nucleotides, the CDR3 is TGTGCCAGTCGCGGACAGGGTCTCGAAGCTTTCTTT. This chain uses TRBV19 with TRBJ1-1, with 8 bases aligning to TRBD1. CDR3 length: 12 residues. Per the germline V gene, CDR1 is LNHDA and CDR2 is SQIVND (reference sequence). Trimming took 8 bases from V and 8 from J; bases not matched to a gene: 7.